The rows below give T cell receptor beta chains drawn from one sample of a study of T cells in Graves' hyperthyroidism and ophthalmopathy. TCRdb reprocessed the multiplex PCR reads via MiXCR and lists one record per CDR3 protein. The table shows about 600,000 distinct CDR3 sequences, with around 15% occurring only once. Sample: blood. The receptor source for this set is a woman between 40 and 50 years old with Graves' ophthalmopathy. Both conserved end residues are part of each CDR3. Fields, in order: V gene, D gene, J gene, clone size, CDR3 DNA, CDR3 protein. A D gene is named only where the DNA matches it firmly. For some rows the clone size is stated as once, few or many, or as a class when expanded; others skip it.

V: TRBV2; D: -; J: TRBJ2-7; size: many; DNA: TGTGCCAGCAGTCGGTCAGGGAACTACGAGCAGTACTTC; CDR3: CASSRSGNYEQYF
V: TRBV19; D: TRBD2; J: TRBJ2-1; size: many; DNA: TGTGCCAGTAGTCCTGGGACTAGCGCAAGCTCCTACAATGAGCAGTTCTTC; CDR3: CASSPGTSASSYNEQFF
V: TRBV2; D: -; J: TRBJ2-3; size: many; DNA: TGTGCCAGCAGGACCCATTCTAGCACAGATACGCAGTATTTT; CDR3: CASRTHSSTDTQYF
V: TRBV2; D: TRBD1; J: TRBJ2-5; size: -; DNA: TGTGCCAGCAGTCGACAGGGGGGATTGAAGACCCAGTACTTC; CDR3: CASSRQGGLKTQYF
V: TRBV5-1; D: -; J: TRBJ2-4; size: few; DNA: TGCGCCAGCAGCTTGTCGGGGATCGGGGCCAAAAACATTCAGTACTTC; CDR3: CASSLSGIGAKNIQYF
V: TRBV6-1; D: TRBD2; J: TRBJ2-1; size: few; DNA: TGTGCCAGTAAGGGACTAGCGGGAGGTCGCTCCTACAATGAGCAGTTCTTC; CDR3: CASKGLAGGRSYNEQFF
V: TRBV11-3; D: TRBD1; J: TRBJ1-1; size: -; DNA: TGTGCCAGCAGCTTAGCGGGGACAGGGTCTCCCAGGACTGAAGCTTTCTTT; CDR3: CASSLAGTGSPRTEAFF
V: TRBV12-3/TRBV12-4; D: -; J: TRBJ2-3; size: many; DNA: TGTGCCAGCAGTTTCTGGACTACCAGCACAGATACGCAGTATTTT; CDR3: CASSFWTTSTDTQYF
V: TRBV3-1; D: TRBD1; J: TRBJ2-5; size: many; DNA: TGTGCCAGCAGCCTCCGGACAGGGGGCGCGGAGACCCAGTACTTC; CDR3: CASSLRTGGAETQYF
V: TRBV5-1; D: TRBD1; J: TRBJ2-7; size: -; DNA: TGCGCCAGCAGCAGCACCGGACAGGGTAGCAACGAGCAGTACTTC; CDR3: CASSSTGQGSNEQYF
V: TRBV12-3/TRBV12-4; D: -; J: TRBJ2-3; size: many; DNA: TGTGCCAGCAGCCCTGCTCCTCCCCTGGGGACAGATACGCAGTATTTT; CDR3: CASSPAPPLGTDTQYF
V: TRBV5-8; D: TRBD2; J: TRBJ2-1; size: -; DNA: TGTGCCAGCAGCTTGAGTAGCGGGAGGTCTAGGTTCTTC; CDR3: CASSLSSGRSRFF
V: TRBV6-1; D: -; J: TRBJ1-4; size: few; DNA: TGTGCCAGCATTCTCAGGGCCCTTGGAACTAATGAAAAACTGTTTTTT; CDR3: CASILRALGTNEKLFF
V: TRBV20-1; D: -; J: TRBJ2-1; size: many; DNA: TGCAGTGTTGACAGGACCAACAATGAGCAGTTCTTC; CDR3: CSVDRTNNEQFF
V: TRBV2; D: -; J: TRBJ1-1; size: many; DNA: TGTGCCAGCAGGGGAGTCGGTCTGGGTGGAGCTTTCTTT; CDR3: CASRGVGLGGAFF
V: TRBV20-1; D: -; J: TRBJ1-4; size: -; DNA: TGCAGTGCTAGAGATTCTGGCACGAATGAAAAACTGTTTTTT; CDR3: CSARDSGTNEKLFF
V: TRBV5-1; D: -; J: TRBJ2-3; size: few; DNA: TGCGCCAGCAGCTTGAACGACCTTAATGTAGGAGATACGCAGTATTTT; CDR3: CASSLNDLNVGDTQYF
V: TRBV5-5; D: -; J: TRBJ2-5; size: -; DNA: TGTGCCAGCAGCTTCAGAATCGGGGGTGGTCAAGAGACCCAGTACTTC; CDR3: CASSFRIGGGQETQYF
V: TRBV6-2/TRBV6-3; D: -; J: TRBJ2-5; size: many; DNA: TGTGCCAGCAGTTATTGGGAGACCCAGTACTTC; CDR3: CASSYWETQYF
V: TRBV10-1; D: TRBD1; J: TRBJ1-5; size: -; DNA: TGCGCCAGCAGTGGAGGACAGGGGGCTGTGAATCAGCCCCAGCATTTT; CDR3: CASSGGQGAVNQPQHF
V: TRBV2; D: -; J: TRBJ2-7; size: many; DNA: TGTGCCAGCAGTGTGGCAGGGCCTGACAGGCAGTACTTC; CDR3: CASSVAGPDRQYF
V: TRBV7-2; D: -; J: TRBJ2-2; size: -; DNA: TGTGCCAGCAGCTCCGGACGGGGCGGGGGGGAGCTGTTTTTT; CDR3: CASSSGRGGGELFF